This TCR beta chain is from a study of response to subunit inactivated influenza vaccine. The table lists this clonotype with a few counts. A read error may produce the germline difference seen at one junction end. A single record per CDR3 protein comes from TCRdb applying MiXCR to the RT-PCR reads. Of about 620,000 distinct CDR3 sequences listed, about 11% are singletons. Germline CDR1 is SGHTA and CDR2 is FQGTGA. The CDR3 consists of 13 residues. The sample also formed part of further work on T cells expressing NK-cell markers. As that report states: Libraries used 5'RACE template switching adding universal primer site and UMIs.

This rearrangement joins TRBV7-3 to TRBJ2-5; 8 bases are shared with TRBD1. Source: PBMCs from blood, taken on the day of vaccination. The sequence derives from a man aged 50 to 60 who received an inactivated influenza vaccine. The CDR3 loop is CASSVTGGETQYF. CDR3 DNA: TGTGCCAGCAGCGTAACAGGGGGAGAGACCCAGTACTTC. Complete variable domain (other parts from reference TRBV7-3 and TRBJ2-5): GAGVSQTPSNKVTEKGKYVELRCDPISGHTALYWYRQSLGQGPEFLIYFQGTGAADDSGLPNDRFFAVRPEGSVSTLKIQRTERGDSAVYLCASSVTGGETQYFGPGTRLLVL.